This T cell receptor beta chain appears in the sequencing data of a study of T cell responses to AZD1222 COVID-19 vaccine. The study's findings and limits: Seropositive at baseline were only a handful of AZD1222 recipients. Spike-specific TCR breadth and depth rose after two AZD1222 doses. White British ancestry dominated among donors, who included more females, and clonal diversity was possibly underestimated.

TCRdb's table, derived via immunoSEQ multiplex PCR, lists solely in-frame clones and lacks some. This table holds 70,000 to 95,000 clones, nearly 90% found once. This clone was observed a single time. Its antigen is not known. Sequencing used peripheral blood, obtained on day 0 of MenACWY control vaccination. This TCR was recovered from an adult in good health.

The CDR3 region has the DNA TGCGCCAGCAGCCAAGATGGCAGGACGAGGGCTATTAACACTGAAGCTTTCTTT. Translated: CASSQDGRTRAINTEAFF. This rearrangement joins TRBV4-3 to TRBJ1-1; D gene uncertain. This CDR3 is 18 amino acids long. V lost 0 bases to trimming and J lost 2 bases, with 19 bases between them. Germline V lookup: CDR1 LGHNA, CDR2 YSLEER.